These T cell receptor beta chains were read from a single sample in a study of blood T cell repertoires in COVID-19. Sequencing was performed with immunoSEQ multiplex PCR; in TCRdb, only in-frame clones are kept and a portion is missing. Of about 210,000 clones in the sample, 65% to 90% were seen once. Specimen: peripheral blood. The receptors here all came from a man in his fifties or sixties with COVID-19, enrolled during active disease. Both conserved end residues are part of each CDR3. D genes are given only for firm matches. Clone sizes are given selectively: once, few, many, or a class where the clone is expanded.

CDR3 DNA,CDR3 protein,J gene,clone size,D gene,V gene
TGCGCCAGCAGCTTGTGGGAGGTCAGCTACGAGCAGTACTTC,CASSLWEVSYEQYF,TRBJ2-7,-,-,TRBV5-1
TGTGCCAGCAGCACTGGGACAGGGGGGGACGAGCAGTACTTC,CASSTGTGGDEQYF,TRBJ2-7,-,TRBD1,TRBV11-2
TGTGCCATCAGTGGGACAGGGGTTTTGTCCTACAATGAGCAGTTCTTC,CAISGTGVLSYNEQFF,TRBJ2-1,-,TRBD1,TRBV10-3
TGTGCCAGCAGTTCCGAGGGGGACACTGAAGCTTTCTTT,CASSSEGDTEAFF,TRBJ1-1,-,-,TRBV6-2/TRBV6-3
TGTGCCAGCTCACCAAGGGACAGGGGGCAAGAGGGCTACACCTTC,CASSPRDRGQEGYTF,TRBJ1-2,-,TRBD1,TRBV18
TGTGCCAGTAGTAGCGGACAGTCAAGCAATCAGCCCCAGCATTTT,CASSSGQSSNQPQHF,TRBJ1-5,-,-,TRBV19
TGTGCCAGCAGTGAAGTGGGCAGGGCGATGGGCGAGCAGTACTTC,CASSEVGRAMGEQYF,TRBJ2-7,once,-,TRBV2
TGTGCCAGCAGCTTAGTACCCCCGAACAGGGGTGGGCAGTACTTC,CASSLVPPNRGGQYF,TRBJ2-7,-,TRBD1,TRBV7-8
TGTGCCAGCAGCCAAGCCTGGGACAGGGACAGGAAAAAACTGTTTTTT,CASSQAWDRDRKKLFF,TRBJ1-4,-,TRBD1,TRBV3-1/TRBV3-2
TGCGCCAGCAGCTTGGGACAGGGTTTGATCTACGAGCAGTACTTC,CASSLGQGLIYEQYF,TRBJ2-7,once,TRBD1,TRBV5-1
TGTGCCAGCAGCCGAGCCGTGGGAGGGGGTAGTGAAAAACTGTTTTTT,CASSRAVGGGSEKLFF,TRBJ1-4,-,-,TRBV3-1/TRBV3-2
TGTGCCAGCAGTGAGGGACTAGCGGACTACAATGAGCAGTTCTTC,CASSEGLADYNEQFF,TRBJ2-1,-,TRBD2,TRBV6-1
TGTGCCACCAGCCGGACCAGGGGAGAGGCTGAAAAACTGTTTTTT,CATSRTRGEAEKLFF,TRBJ1-4,-,-,TRBV15
TGTGCCAGCAGCGTAGTGGTGGACAGCTGGGGGGAGCTGTTTTTT,CASSVVVDSWGELFF,TRBJ2-2,-,-,TRBV9
TGTGCCAGCAGTCAAAGCCGCTACGAGCAGTACTTC,CASSQSRYEQYF,TRBJ2-7,-,-,TRBV28
TGTGCCACCAGCCACCGGAATGGACAGGGGGCCTACGAGCAGTACTTC,CATSHRNGQGAYEQYF,TRBJ2-7,few,TRBD1,TRBV15
TGTGCCAGCAGCCTGACTAGCGGAGACTACGAGCAGTACTTC,CASSLTSGDYEQYF,TRBJ2-7,-,TRBD2,TRBV5-4
TGTGCCAGCAGCTTAGGGCAGGACTACGAGCAGTACTTC,CASSLGQDYEQYF,TRBJ2-7,-,-,TRBV11-3
TGTGCCAGCAGCCCCCCTAGCAAAGAGCAGTACTTC,CASSPPSKEQYF,TRBJ2-7,-,-,TRBV3-1/TRBV3-2
TGTGCCAGCAGCACAAAGACAGGGGAGTCACCCCTCCACTTT,CASSTKTGESPLHF,TRBJ1-6,-,TRBD1,TRBV5-4
TGTGCCAGTACCAAAGGACAGGGGGGATTAAATTCACCCCTCCACTTT,CASTKGQGGLNSPLHF,TRBJ1-6,-,TRBD1,TRBV19
TGTGCGACCCGACAGGGTCACGACGAGCAGTACTTC,CATRQGHDEQYF,TRBJ2-7,-,TRBD1,TRBV27
TGTGCCAGCAGCCAAGGGGGGACACTTAGCAATCAGCCCCAGCATTTT,CASSQGGTLSNQPQHF,TRBJ1-5,-,-,TRBV4-2
TGCGCCAGCAGCTTGGACGGGTCTACTGGGGCCAACGTCCTGACTTTC,CASSLDGSTGANVLTF,TRBJ2-6,-,-,TRBV5-1
TGTGCCAGCAGCCTAGCGGGGGGGAACACCGGGGAGCTGTTTTTT,CASSLAGGNTGELFF,TRBJ2-2,-,TRBD2,TRBV4-2
TGTGCCAGCAGACCCACTCTAAGCACAGATACGCAGTATTTT,CASRPTLSTDTQYF,TRBJ2-3,once,-,TRBV28
TGCGCCAGCAGTCGCGACAGGGGCGGCACTGAAGCTTTCTTT,CASSRDRGGTEAFF,TRBJ1-1,-,TRBD1,TRBV4-3
TGTGCCAGCAGCCCTGCGGCGGGCCCGAGAAGTGGCTACACCTTC,CASSPAAGPRSGYTF,TRBJ1-2,-,-,TRBV7-9